These 21 T cell receptor beta chains came from one sample sequenced in a study of T cells in Graves' hyperthyroidism and ophthalmopathy. The TCR beta CDR3 regions underwent amplification using RNA transcripts as the source. During a first-round RT-PCR of the TCR CDR3, the HTBI primer set was used. TCRdb redid the calling of the multiplex PCR reads with MiXCR, one entry per CDR3 protein. The sample lists around 520,000 distinct CDR3 sequences; approximately 25% were seen once. Sequencing was done on a sample of blood. The receptors were gathered from a woman under 40 with Graves' ophthalmopathy.

This clonotype occurred many times. The chain has TRBV4-1 and TRBJ1-2; D is ambiguous. The germline V gene has CDR1 MGHRA and CDR2 YSYEKL. V was pared by 2 bases and J by 2 bases, with 9 bases between. The length of the CDR3 is 14 residues. The CDR3, as DNA: TGCGCCAGCAGCCAATCAGTCGGGAACTATGGCTACACCTTC. Translating gives CASSQSVGNYGYTF.

This clonotype was counted a single time. This chain links TRBV27 with TRBJ2-7; tentative D call: TRBD2 (6 bases). CDR3 size: 14 residues. Germline-derived CDR1 and CDR2 are MNHEY and SMNVEV (reference sequence). The ends were cut back, 1 base at V and 5 bases at J, with 12 bases in the middle. This CDR3 is CASSLYRGYDEQYF. The CDR3, as DNA: TGTGCCAGCAGTTTATATCGGGGGTACGACGAGCAGTACTTC.

This clonotype appeared many times. The chain employs TRBV29-1 and TRBJ2-5, with D perhaps TRBD2 (5 bases). This CDR3 comprises 12 residues. V was trimmed by 4 bases and J by 3 bases, leaving 9 bases between them. In germline, CDR1 is SQVTM, CDR2 ANQGSEA. The CDR3 DNA reads as TGCAGCGTTGGGACTCCTGAAGAGACCCAGTACTTC. Protein product: CSVGTPEETQYF.

This clonotype appeared many times. This rearrangement joins TRBV10-1 to TRBJ1-1; the D gene is possibly TRBD1 (5 bases). V lost 3 bases and J 5 bases, leaving 16 bases between the germline ends. The length of the CDR3 is 15 residues. Per the germline V gene, CDR1 is WNHNN and CDR2 is SYGVQD (reference sequence). The CDR3 reads CASSDGGQGKTEAFF. CDR3 nucleotide sequence: TGCGCCAGCAGTGACGGAGGGCAGGGAAAAACTGAAGCTTTCTTT.

The CDR3, as DNA: TGTGCCAGCAGTTTATCCATGAGGGCAGGTCCTAACTATGGCTACACCTTC. It encodes CASSLSMRAGPNYGYTF. This rearrangement joins TRBV27 to TRBJ1-2; no reliable D call. Germline V CDR1 and CDR2: MNHEY, SMNVEV (reference sequence). V was clipped by 0 bases and J by 0 bases, with 14 bases between them. The CDR3 spans 17 residues.

This clonotype appeared many times. This rearrangement joins TRBV12-3 or TRBV12-4 to TRBJ2-2; 7 nucleotides agree with TRBD2. The J segment lost 3 bases and the V segment lost 6 bases, leaving 10 bases of the junction unmatched. CDR3 length: 16 amino acids. As DNA, the CDR3 is TGTGCCAGCAGCCCCTCCGAGGGGAGGGACACCGGGGAGCTGTTTTTT. Translating it yields CASSPSEGRDTGELFF.

The chain is built from TRBV12-3 or TRBV12-4 and TRBJ1-6; D uncertain. This CDR3 is 15 amino acids long. V dropped 3 bases and J dropped 8 bases, with 14 bases sitting between them. CDR3 sequence (DNA): TGTGCCAGCAGTTTTTTTGTGTTAATAGATTCACCCCTCCACTTT. Residues: CASSFFVLIDSPLHF.

Here the CDR3 reads CSATRGGLAGGREQYF. The CDR3 nucleotides read TGCAGTGCTACCCGAGGGGGTCTAGCGGGAGGACGGGAGCAGTACTTC. The chain uses TRBV20-1 and TRBJ2-7; TRBD2 agrees at 11 bases. J was trimmed by 7 bases and V by 4 bases; bases with no gene match: 15. Looked up from germline, CDR1 is DFQATT and CDR2 is SNEGSKA (reference sequence). The CDR3 length is 16 residues.

The rearrangement joins TRBV11-2 to TRBJ2-5; 9 positions match TRBD2. Germline trimming cut 5 bases from V and 4 bases from J; bases unmatched to any gene: 8. The CDR3 loop spans 15 amino acids. Germline V gives CDR1 SGHAT, CDR2 FQNNGV. The CDR3 protein is CASSHGAGGRETQYF. The CDR3 DNA reads TGTGCCAGCAGCCATGGGGCGGGAGGGCGAGAGACCCAGTACTTC. The full variable domain, completed using reference TRBV11-2 and TRBJ2-5, is EAGVAQSPRYKIIEKRQSVAFWCNPISGHATLYWYQQILGQGPKLLIQFQNNGVVDDSQLPKDRFSAERLKGVDSTLKIQPAKLEDSAVYLCASSHGAGGRETQYFGPGTRLLVL.

V is TRBV6-1 and J is TRBJ2-7; 10 nucleotides align to TRBD2. Germline values: CDR1 MNHNS, CDR2 SASEGT. After removal of 4 bases from V and 4 bases from J, the junction contained 7 bases not matched to a gene. The CDR3 is 15 amino acids. The CDR3 sequence: CASSGLAGDMYEQYF. In nucleotides, the CDR3 is TGTGCCAGCAGTGGTCTAGCGGGAGATATGTACGAGCAGTACTTC.

Ten or more counts support this clonotype. The chain couples TRBV29-1 to TRBJ1-5; 7 bases fit TRBD1. Germline CDR1 and CDR2: SQVTM and ANQGSEA. With 5 bases clipped from V and 5 bases from J, the junction kept 6 bases outside the gene matches. The CDR3 sequence is 13 residues long. The CDR3 coding sequence is TGCAGCGTTAGGGACAGCTACGATCAGCCCCAGCATTTT. It specifies CSVRDSYDQPQHF.

This clonotype was detected many times. This rearrangement joins TRBV24-1 to TRBJ1-5; 9 nucleotides match TRBD1. Germline lookup yields CDR1 KGHDR and CDR2 SFDVKD. J lost 4 bases, V lost 8 bases, and 5 bases had no gene match. CDR3 length equals 14 residues. DNA for the CDR3: TGTGCCACCACCTTTGACAGGGGGAATCAGCCCCAGCATTTT. It translates to CATTFDRGNQPQHF.

Many counts were recorded for this clonotype. This chain connects TRBV7-2 to TRBJ2-5; either TRBD1 or TRBD2 may fit D (6 bases each). Deletions cut 1 base from V and 4 bases from J, with 16 bases between. CDR3 length: 16 residues. Germline V gene sequence: CDR1 SGHTA, CDR2 FQGNSA. The CDR3 spells CASSLGGAPTLETQYF. CDR3 nucleotide sequence: TGTGCCAGCAGCTTAGGGGGGGCGCCTACCCTAGAGACCCAGTACTTC.

The sample holds many counts of this clonotype. The V gene is TRBV10-3, the J gene TRBJ1-1; 7 positions agree with TRBD1. The length of the CDR3 is 13 residues. Germline-derived CDR1 and CDR2 are ENHRY and SYGVKD. V gave up 10 bases and J gave up 6 bases; unmatched junction bases: 11. In DNA, the CDR3 is TGTGCCACCGTGACAGGGTGGGACGCTGAAGCTTTCTTT. Translated, it gives CATVTGWDAEAFF.

This clonotype showed up many times. The CDR3 is CASSSAGLNTGELFF. The CDR3 nucleotides are TGTGCCAGCAGCTCGGCGGGACTCAACACCGGGGAGCTGTTTTTT. The rearrangement links TRBV7-2 to TRBJ2-2, with a possible D match to TRBD2 (6 bases). The germline gives CDR1 SGHTA, CDR2 FQGNSA. The CDR3 is 15 residues long. The ends were cut back, 4 bases at V and 2 bases at J, with 11 bases in the middle.

This clonotype came up a few times. The chain has TRBV9 and TRBJ2-2; D not resolved. Trimming took 2 bases from V and 2 from J, leaving 4 bases between them. CDR1 and CDR2 from the germline V gene are SGDLS and YYNGEE. This CDR3 has 13 amino acids. CDR3 residues: CASSVFNTGELFF. The CDR3 nucleotides read TGTGCCAGCAGCGTTTTTAACACCGGGGAGCTGTTTTTT.

The chain links TRBV6-2 or TRBV6-3 to TRBJ2-4, with a weak D call TRBD2 (6 bases). This CDR3 is built from 15 residues. Per germline, CDR1 MNHEY and CDR2 SVGEGT. The V and J ends lost 2 bases and 6 bases respectively, with 14 bases between them. DNA for the CDR3: TGTGCCAGCAGTTACGCGGGTCAGGGACTAAACATTCAGTACTTC. The encoded protein is CASSYAGQGLNIQYF.

This clonotype was picked up many times. The chain employs TRBV30 and TRBJ1-1; no firm D call. V shed 3 bases and J shed 2 bases, with 4 bases lying between them. Germline V gene sequence: CDR1 GTSNPN, CDR2 SVGIG (reference sequence). This CDR3 comprises 11 residues. CDR3 coding DNA: TGTGCCTGGAGCTTCAACACTGAAGCTTTCTTT. This codes for CAWSFNTEAFF.

The sample holds many counts of this clonotype. The chain uses TRBV27 and TRBJ1-1; no reliable D call. The CDR3 spans 14 residues. Germline V CDR1 and CDR2: MNHEY, SMNVEV (reference sequence). Trimming stripped 6 bases from V and 1 base from J, with 12 bases between. CDR3 DNA sequence: TGTGCCAGCAGCCCGGCCTCGGAGAACACTGAAGCTTTCTTT. The encoded protein is CASSPASENTEAFF.

This clonotype was seen at least ten times. The chain has TRBV27 and TRBJ2-7, with TRBD1 matching over 10 bases. CDR1 is MNHEY, CDR2 SMNVEV, per germline (reference sequence). J gave up 1 base and V 3 bases, and 6 bases lay outside the gene matches. The CDR3 extends over 16 amino acids. The CDR3 is CASSFSRDRGSYEQYF. In nucleotides, the CDR3 is TGTGCCAGCAGTTTTTCGAGGGACAGGGGATCCTACGAGCAGTACTTC.

This clonotype was observed many times. The chain couples TRBV7-6 to TRBJ1-3, with D uncertain. Trimming pared 0 bases from V and 10 bases from J, leaving 7 bases between. The CDR3 is 12 amino acids. Germline CDR1 and CDR2: SGHVS and FNYEAQ. The CDR3 loop reads CASSLAGSTIYF. CDR3 nucleotide sequence: TGTGCCAGCAGCTTAGCGGGGAGTACCATATATTTT.